The rows below give T cell receptor beta chains drawn from one sample of a study of CD8+ T cells in alopecia areata. Sequencing was performed with immunoSEQ multiplex PCR; in TCRdb, only in-frame clones are kept and a portion is missing. The profile shows some 190,000 clones, roughly 66% of them singletons. This sample comprised CD4+ T cells sorted from blood, obtained at week 24, from a patient treated with tofacitinib. Receptor source: a human donor with alopecia areata. Each CDR3 is given with its conserved first and last residue. Fields, in order: V gene, D gene, clone size, J gene, CDR3 protein, CDR3 DNA. D genes are given only for firm matches. A clone size is listed for some rows: how often the clone was seen (once, few, many), or a class if it is expanded.

TRBV10-3	NA	few	TRBJ2-5	CAISVGETQYF	TGTGCCATCAGTGTCGGAGAGACCCAGTACTTC
TRBV7-9	TRBD1	NA	TRBJ2-3	CASSLQGADTQYF	TGTGCCAGCAGCCTACAGGGGGCAGATACGCAGTATTTT
TRBV15	NA	NA	TRBJ2-7	CATSSGTRTYEQYF	TGTGCCACCAGCAGTGGCACCCGGACCTACGAGCAGTACTTC
TRBV5-1	NA	NA	TRBJ2-3	CASSLGQRADTQYF	TGCGCCAGCAGCTTGGGTCAGAGAGCAGATACGCAGTATTTT
TRBV4-3	NA	NA	TRBJ1-4	CASSPSPPQQGTNEKLFF	TGCGCCAGCAGCCCCTCTCCCCCCCAGCAGGGGACTAATGAAAAACTGTTTTTT
TRBV2	TRBD1	NA	TRBJ1-5	CASSRFTGTGNQPQHF	TGTGCCAGCAGTCGATTTACCGGGACAGGTAATCAGCCCCAGCATTTT
TRBV10-2	NA	NA	TRBJ2-1	CASSLRQVPSEQFF	TGCGCCAGCTCTCTCCGACAGGTCCCAAGTGAGCAGTTCTTC
TRBV18	NA	NA	TRBJ1-2	CASSPTENYGYTF	TGTGCCAGCTCACCGACAGAGAACTATGGCTACACCTTC
TRBV7-8	NA	NA	TRBJ1-1	CASSLGVVNTEAFF	TGTGCCAGCAGCTTAGGTGTAGTGAACACTGAAGCTTTCTTT
TRBV5-1	NA	few	TRBJ1-1	CASSQTGTVNTEAFF	TGCGCCAGCAGCCAAACCGGGACGGTGAACACTGAAGCTTTCTTT
TRBV15	TRBD2	NA	TRBJ2-1	CATSRDGLAGFYNEQFF	TGTGCCACCAGCAGAGATGGGTTAGCGGGATTTTACAATGAGCAGTTCTTC
TRBV2	TRBD1	NA	TRBJ1-2	CASSLKTGGSYGYTF	TGTGCCAGCAGTCTAAAGACAGGGGGCTCCTATGGCTACACCTTC
TRBV14	NA	NA	TRBJ1-1	CASSQTGTPAIEAFF	TGTGCCAGCAGCCAAACCGGGACTCCGGCCATTGAAGCTTTCTTT